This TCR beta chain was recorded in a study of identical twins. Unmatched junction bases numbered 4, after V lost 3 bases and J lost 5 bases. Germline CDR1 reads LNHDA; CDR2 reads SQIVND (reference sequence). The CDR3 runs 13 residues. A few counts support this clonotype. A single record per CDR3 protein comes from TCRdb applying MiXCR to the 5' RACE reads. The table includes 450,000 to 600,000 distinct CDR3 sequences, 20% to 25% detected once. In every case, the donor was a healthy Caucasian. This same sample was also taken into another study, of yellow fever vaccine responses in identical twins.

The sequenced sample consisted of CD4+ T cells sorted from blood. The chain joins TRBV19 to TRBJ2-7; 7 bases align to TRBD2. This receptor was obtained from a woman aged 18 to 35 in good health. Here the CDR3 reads CASSMRESNEQYF. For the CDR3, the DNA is TGTGCCAGTAGTATGCGGGAGTCAAACGAGCAGTACTTC.